The next 21 T cell receptor beta chains were all read from a single sample in a study of T cells in Graves' hyperthyroidism and ophthalmopathy (dated by TCRdb to between 2018 and 2020). Libraries were built with multiplex PCR. Instrument used: Illumina HiSeq 2000. The TCR beta CDR3 regions were amplified from the RNA transcripts. A first-round RT-PCR of the TCR CDR3 used the HTBI primer set with the Qiagen OneStep RT-PCR kit. The raw public reads went through TCRdb reprocessing: fastp at Q25, MiXCR clone calling, in-frame beta chains kept. Each CDR3 protein gets just one entry, which takes the most common genes and DNA from the rows behind it. For this sample there are roughly 650,000 distinct CDR3 sequences; more than 15% appear just once. The ten biggest clones cover roughly 3.5% of the sample. The sequenced material came from blood. Receptors originate from a middle-aged woman with Graves' ophthalmopathy.

As regards this clonotype: No conserved phenylalanine or tryptophan is present at the end of the CDR3, so a read error is the likely explanation. The chain couples TRBV18 to TRBJ2-7; tentatively, D is TRBD1 (5 bases). Germline V CDR1 and CDR2: KGHSH, LQKENI. CDR3 length: 14 residues. V lost 3 bases and J lost 2, with 11 bases in between. This CDR3 is CASSPMDNTYEQYS. DNA for the CDR3: TGTGCCAGCTCACCCATGGACAACACCTACGAGCAGTACTCC.

Comment on this clonotype: Possible read error: a much larger clone is one base away. This sequence joins TRBV2 and TRBJ1-2; D gene ambiguous. Trimming left V 5 bases short and J 2 bases short, with 3 bases between. The germline gives CDR1 SNHLY, CDR2 FYNNEI. This CDR3 region has 11 residues. CDR3 in amino acids: CASSHNYGYTF. The CDR3 coding sequence is TGTGCCAGCAGTCACAACTATGGCTACACCTTC.

This clonotype was observed a few times. Its ends do not fully match the called genes, so a read error is possible. J is TRBJ2-2 and V is TRBV20-1, with a tentative D call TRBD2 (6 bases). The germline V gene encodes CDR1 DFQATT and CDR2 SNEGSKA (reference sequence). The CDR3 consists of 14 residues. The CDR3 region has the DNA TGCAGTGCTAGAGGGCCGGAGAACACCGGGGGGCTGTTTTTT. Protein product: CSARGPENTGGLFF.

This clonotype was seen only a few times. The chain has TRBV2 and TRBJ2-1; TRBD2 matches at 8 bases. CDR1 SNHLY and CDR2 FYNNEI come from the germline V gene. The CDR3 contains 14 residues. V gave up 8 bases and J gave up 10 bases; unmatched junction bases: 13. CDR3 amino acids: CASGPEAGVGEQFF. In nucleotides, the CDR3 is TGTGCCAGCGGCCCCGAAGCGGGAGTGGGGGAGCAGTTCTTC.

The V and J genes are TRBV5-6 and TRBJ2-5, with 7 bases lining up with TRBD1. From germline, CDR1 is SGHDT and CDR2 YYEEEE. J lost 1 base, V lost 3 bases, and 9 bases had no gene match. The CDR3 is 16 amino acids. CDR3: CASSSWGTALQETQYF. The CDR3 nucleotides are TGTGCCAGCAGCTCCTGGGGGACAGCACTCCAAGAGACCCAGTACTTC.

This clonotype was seen more than once but under ten times. The chain employs TRBV20-1 and TRBJ1-6; D is undetermined. Germline V gene lookup returns CDR1 DFQATT and CDR2 SNEGSKA (reference sequence). The CDR3 sequence is 13 residues long. V lost 3 bases to trimming and J lost 6 bases, with 9 bases between them. The CDR3 nucleotides are TGCAGTGCTAGGGGCAGAACTAATTCACCCCTCCACTTT. Amino acids: CSARGRTNSPLHF.

The sample holds many counts of this clonotype. CDR3 protein: CASSLVASGRSETQYF. The CDR3 DNA sequence: TGTGCCAGCAGTTTAGTCGCTAGCGGGAGGAGTGAGACCCAGTACTTC. This sequence joins TRBV28 and TRBJ2-5, with 11 bases aligning to TRBD2. Trimming took 2 bases from V and 5 from J; bases not matched to a gene: 7. Germline CDR1 MDHEN, CDR2 SYDVKM. This CDR3 is 16 amino acids long.

There are many counts of this clonotype. The V and J genes are TRBV20-1 and TRBJ2-1, with TRBD2 matching 8 bases. The length of the CDR3 is 16 residues. Germline V CDR1 and CDR2: DFQATT, SNEGSKA (reference sequence). V gave up 0 bases and J gave up 8 bases; unmatched junction bases: 12. CDR3 in DNA: TGCAGTGCTAGAGATTTCGGCCAAGCGGGAGTGGATGAGCAGTTCTTC. It yields the protein CSARDFGQAGVDEQFF.

This clonotype has a count of ten or more. The V gene is TRBV30, the J gene TRBJ1-2; D is undetermined. The CDR3 contains 13 residues. The germline CDR1 and CDR2 sequences are GTSNPN and SVGIG (reference sequence). Trimming took 0 bases from V and 8 from J, leaving 13 bases between them. The CDR3 loop is CAWSVRGSGGYTF. The DNA of the CDR3 is TGTGCCTGGAGTGTCAGAGGATCTGGCGGCTACACCTTC.

This clonotype was counted at least ten times. This sequence joins TRBV3-1 and TRBJ1-6; D is undetermined. Trimming pared 1 base from V and 14 bases from J, leaving 6 bases between. Germline CDR1 and CDR2: LGHDT and YNNKEL (reference sequence). CDR3 length equals 11 residues. The CDR3 DNA reads TGTGCCAGCAGCCAAGGCGGGACCCTCCACTTT. Protein: CASSQGGTLHF.

Many counts were recorded for this clonotype. This chain connects TRBV30 to TRBJ1-3; D is ambiguous. The germline gives CDR1 GTSNPN, CDR2 SVGIG (reference sequence). Between the trimmed V and J ends, which lost 5 bases and 2 bases, there was a span of 7 bases. This CDR3 has 12 residues. The CDR3 is CAWDSPGNTIYF. CDR3 in DNA: TGTGCCTGGGACTCCCCTGGAAACACCATATATTTT.

This clonotype has a count of ten or more. In nucleotides, the CDR3 is TGCAGTGCTAGTCAGGACACCCCGTCTGCTGAAGCTTTCTTT. Residues: CSASQDTPSAEAFF. The gene calls are TRBV20-1 and TRBJ1-1, with D maybe TRBD1 (5 bases). V was cut by 3 bases and J by 6 bases, with 17 bases left in between. CDR3 length: 14 residues. Germline V lookup: CDR1 DFQATT, CDR2 SNEGSKA (reference sequence).

This clonotype occurred many times. The V gene is TRBV11-2, the J gene TRBJ1-6; a possible D gene is TRBD1 (6 bases). Deletions cut 5 bases from V and 6 bases from J, with 20 bases between. CDR3 size: 17 residues. In germline, CDR1 is SGHAT, CDR2 FQNNGV. This CDR3 reads CASSLQGGQLPNSPLHF. For the CDR3, the DNA is TGTGCCAGCAGCCTACAAGGGGGGCAGCTCCCTAATTCACCCCTCCACTTT.

Many counts were recorded for this clonotype. The chain employs TRBV29-1 and TRBJ2-7, with 7 bases fitting TRBD1. V lost 6 bases to trimming and J lost 0 bases; unmatched junction nucleotides: 5. The CDR3 has 13 residues. Germline V gene sequence: CDR1 SQVTM, CDR2 ANQGSEA. CDR3 amino acids: CSVVPGGSYEQYF. DNA of the CDR3: TGCAGCGTCGTGCCAGGGGGCTCCTACGAGCAGTACTTC.

The genes are TRBV29-1 and TRBJ2-4, with TRBD2 matching 8 bases. The V segment lost 4 bases and the J segment 6 bases; nucleotides outside the gene matches: 8. This CDR3 spans 14 amino acids. Germline V gene data show CDR1 as SQVTM and CDR2 as ANQGSEA. The CDR3 region is CSVAGTSGRNIQYF. In nucleotides, the CDR3 is TGCAGCGTTGCCGGGACTAGTGGCAGAAACATTCAGTACTTC.

This clonotype has more than one count but fewer than ten. The J gene is TRBJ2-3, the V gene TRBV6-8; 8 nucleotides line up with TRBD2. The CDR3 contains 15 residues. Trimming took 4 bases from V and 0 from J; bases not matched to a gene: 3. CDR1 and CDR2 from the germline V gene are MNHGY and SAAAGT. The chain's CDR3 is CASSFSGESTDTQYF. The DNA for the CDR3 is TGTGCCAGCAGTTTTAGCGGGGAAAGCACAGATACGCAGTATTTT.

This clonotype showed up many times. The chain links TRBV6-1 to TRBJ2-7, with a weak D call TRBD2 (6 bases). Per the germline V gene, CDR1 is MNHNS and CDR2 is SASEGT. The V end was cut by 7 bases, the J end by 0 bases, with 19 bases between. The CDR3 runs to 16 residues. The CDR3 here is CASTPDGGRSSYEQYF. CDR3 coding DNA: TGTGCCAGCACTCCGGACGGGGGTCGTAGCTCCTACGAGCAGTACTTC.

There are many counts of this clonotype. The rearrangement links TRBV20-1 to TRBJ2-5; the D gene is possibly TRBD1 (5 bases). The CDR3 is made up of 14 amino acids. Trimming removed 6 bases from V and 7 bases from J, with 21 bases in between. In germline, CDR1 is DFQATT, CDR2 SNEGSKA (reference sequence). In nucleotides, the CDR3 is TGCAGTGCCACCTCAGGGCTAGGAGTCGGGACCCAGTACTTC. This sequence encodes CSATSGLGVGTQYF.

In its sample, this clonotype was seen a few times. This chain connects TRBV10-2 to TRBJ1-4, with a possible D match to TRBD1 (6 bases). This CDR3 spans 15 amino acids. Per the germline V gene, CDR1 is WSHSY and CDR2 is SAAADI. Trimming shortened V by 8 bases and J by 7 bases, and 20 bases separated the two germline ends. The CDR3 spells CASSPLGGAGEKLFF. As DNA, the CDR3 is TGCGCCAGCTCACCCCTGGGGGGGGCCGGTGAAAAACTGTTTTTT.

This clonotype was recorded a few times. The V gene is TRBV5-5, the J gene TRBJ1-1; TRBD1 might be the D (6 bases). Trimming took 1 base from V and 6 from J, leaving 16 bases between them. Germline CDR1 reads SGHKS; CDR2 reads YYEKEE (reference sequence). CDR3 length: 15 amino acids. The CDR3 loop is CASSLLQGSTAEAFF. In DNA form, the CDR3 reads TGTGCCAGCAGCTTGCTGCAGGGGAGTACGGCTGAAGCTTTCTTT.

This clonotype was detected ten times or more. The genes are TRBV2 and TRBJ1-3; D unresolved. V was pared by 10 bases and J by 0 bases, with 10 bases between. This CDR3 region has 13 residues. The germline V gene encodes CDR1 SNHLY and CDR2 FYNNEI. This CDR3 reads CAITRDSGNTIYF. The CDR3 region has the DNA TGTGCCATCACTAGGGACTCTGGAAACACCATATATTTT.